This T cell receptor (beta chain) was documented in a study of sequential checkpoint blockade in melanoma. The assay was immunoSEQ multiplex PCR, and TCRdb's table has in-frame clones only and misses some. The sample records some 17,000 clones, roughly 69% being singletons. The table lists this clone with a count of one. Treatment specified: randomized to nivolumab then ipilimumab (arm A) or the reverse (arm B). No patient had prior DNA-damaging chemotherapy. The length of the CDR3 is 15 residues. Germline CDR1 and CDR2: SGHKS and YYEKEE (reference sequence). V lost 0 bases to trimming and J lost 8 bases; unmatched junction nucleotides: 4.

The V and J genes are TRBV5-5 and TRBJ1-4; TRBD1 agrees at 10 bases. This clonotype originated in a human donor with melanoma. Sequenced here: CD8+ T cells sorted from blood (inferred from file names), sampled from a patient given nivolumab and ipilimumab in sequence. CDR3 sequence reads: CASSLGQGAGEKLFF. The DNA of the CDR3 is TGTGCCAGCAGCTTGGGACAGGGGGCAGGAGAAAAACTGTTTTTT.